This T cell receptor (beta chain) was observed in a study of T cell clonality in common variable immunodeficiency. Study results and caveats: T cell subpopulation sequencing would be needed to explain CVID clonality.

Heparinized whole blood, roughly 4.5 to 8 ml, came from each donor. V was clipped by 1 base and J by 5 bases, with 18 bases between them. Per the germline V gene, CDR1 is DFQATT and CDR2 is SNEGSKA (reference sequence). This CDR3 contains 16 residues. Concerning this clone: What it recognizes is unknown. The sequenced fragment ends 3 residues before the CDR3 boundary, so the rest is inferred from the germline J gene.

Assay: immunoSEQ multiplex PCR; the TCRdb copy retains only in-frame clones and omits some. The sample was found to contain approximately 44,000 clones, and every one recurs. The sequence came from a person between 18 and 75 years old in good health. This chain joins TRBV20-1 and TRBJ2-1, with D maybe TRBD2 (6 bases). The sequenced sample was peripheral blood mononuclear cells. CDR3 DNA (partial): TGCAGTGCTAGAGGGGCAGGTCGGACTATACACAATGAG. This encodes CSARGAGRTIHNE. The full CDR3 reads CSARGAGRTIHNEQFF.